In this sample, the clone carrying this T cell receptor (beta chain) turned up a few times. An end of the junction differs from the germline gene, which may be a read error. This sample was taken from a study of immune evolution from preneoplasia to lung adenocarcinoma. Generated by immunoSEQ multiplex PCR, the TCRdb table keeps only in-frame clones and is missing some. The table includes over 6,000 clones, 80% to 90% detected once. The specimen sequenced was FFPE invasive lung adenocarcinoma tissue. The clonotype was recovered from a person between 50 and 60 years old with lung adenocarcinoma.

CDR3 residues: CASSREGLAGVQELF. CDR3 coding DNA: TGTGCCAGCAGCCGGGAGGGTCTAGCGGGAGTCCAGGAGCTCTTC. This rearrangement joins TRBV5-4 to TRBJ2-1, with 10 bases aligning to TRBD2. This CDR3 has 15 residues. CDR1 is SGHNT, CDR2 YYREEE, per germline (reference sequence). The variable domain in full, completed from reference TRBV5-4 and TRBJ2-1, reads ETGVTQSPTHLIKTRGQQVTLRCSSQSGHNTVSWYQQALGQGPQFIFQYYREEENGRGNFPPRFSGLQFPNYSSELNVNALELDDSALYLCASSREGLAGVQELFGPGTRLTVL.